One and the same sample provided the 23 T cell receptor beta chains below, sequenced in a study of T cell changes during pregnancy in multiple sclerosis. Profiling relied on immunoSEQ multiplex PCR, and the TCRdb table lists in-frame clones only, not all of them. This sample has 30,000 to 35,000 clones; 90% occur once, and the top ten carry 0.5% to 0.65%. The starting material was CD4+ T cells from peripheral blood mononuclear cells, obtained in the third trimester of pregnancy. The receptors here all came from a female donor in good health, enrolled as a control in a pregnancy study.

The rearrangement joins TRBV11-2 to TRBJ1-1; 9 bases are a match to TRBD1. The germline V gene encodes CDR1 SGHAT and CDR2 FQNNGV. V lost 4 bases to trimming and J lost 4 bases; unmatched junction nucleotides: 7. This CDR3 has 15 amino acids. The DNA of the CDR3 is TGTGCCAGCAGCTGGGGAACAGGGGGCGGCACTGAAGCTTTCTTT. Protein product: CASSWGTGGGTEAFF. Complete variable domain (other parts from reference TRBV11-2 and TRBJ1-1): EAGVAQSPRYKIIEKRQSVAFWCNPISGHATLYWYQQILGQGPKLLIQFQNNGVVDDSQLPKDRFSAERLKGVDSTLKIQPAKLEDSAVYLCASSWGTGGGTEAFFGQGTRLTVV.

This sequence joins TRBV10-3 and TRBJ1-4; D is perhaps TRBD1 (6 bases). This CDR3 contains 13 residues. The germline V gene encodes CDR1 ENHRY and CDR2 SYGVKD. Trimming removed 10 bases at V and 8 bases at J, with 17 bases between. CDR3 coding DNA: TGTGCCAGCAGGGAACAGGGAGACGAAAAACTGTTTTTT. Translating gives CASREQGDEKLFF.

This rearrangement joins TRBV9 to TRBJ2-5, with 9 bases fitting TRBD2. The trim removed 0 bases at V and 5 bases at J, leaving 14 bases unmatched. This CDR3 has 18 amino acids. Germline CDR1 SGDLS, CDR2 YYNGEE. The CDR3 sequence: CASSVASGLAPLWETQYF. CDR3 coding DNA: TGTGCCAGCAGCGTAGCGTCAGGACTAGCGCCTTTGTGGGAGACCCAGTACTTC.

The chain recombines TRBV4-3 with TRBJ1-1; D unclear. In germline, CDR1 is LGHNA, CDR2 YSLEER. The length of the CDR3 is 15 residues. V was pared by 0 bases and J by 4 bases, with 12 bases between. Here the CDR3 DNA reads TGCGCCAGCAGCCAAGATCTTCCCTTTTCCACTGAAGCTTTCTTT. It codes for CASSQDLPFSTEAFF.

The rearrangement joins TRBV9 to TRBJ1-5; maybe TRBD1 (5 bases). CDR3 size: 17 residues. Trimming left V 2 bases short and J 5 bases short, with 20 bases between. CDR1 and CDR2 (germline): SGDLS, YYNGEE. The CDR3 DNA reads as TGTGCCAGCAGCGTGCGAACTTCCGACAGCCCCCATCAGCCCCAGCATTTT. Translating gives CASSVRTSDSPHQPQHF. Using reference TRBV9 and TRBJ1-5 for the parts outside the CDR3, the full variable domain is DSGVTQTPKHLITATGQRVTLRCSPRSGDLSVYWYQQSLDQGLQFLIQYYNGEERAKGNILERFSAQQFPDLHSELNLSSLELGDSALYFCASSVRTSDSPHQPQHFGDGTRLSIL.

The sample holds a few counts of this clone. V and J are TRBV18 and TRBJ1-1; D is undetermined. This CDR3 has 16 amino acids. V was cut by 0 bases and J by 4 bases, with 15 bases left in between. Per the germline V gene, CDR1 is KGHSH and CDR2 is LQKENI. The CDR3 DNA reads TGTGCCAGCTCACCACCCAGAGGCGGGTTGGTCACTGAAGCTTTCTTT. This sequence encodes CASSPPRGGLVTEAFF.

The chain carries TRBV7-7 and TRBJ2-3; 7 nucleotides align to TRBD1. The ends lost 5 bases at V and 5 bases at J; junction bases unmatched: 7. CDR3 length: 14 amino acids. The germline V gene encodes CDR1 SSHAT and CDR2 FNYEAQ (reference sequence). The CDR3 reads CASSLQGVGDTQYF. CDR3 DNA: TGTGCCAGCAGCCTGCAGGGGGTTGGAGATACGCAGTATTTT.

This chain links TRBV10-2 with TRBJ2-3, with D possibly matching TRBD1 (6 bases). Trimming took 6 bases from V and 4 from J, leaving 14 bases between them. Per the germline V gene, CDR1 is WSHSY and CDR2 is SAAADI. CDR3 size: 14 residues. CDR3 in amino acids: CASRNRAISDTQYF. CDR3 coding DNA: TGCGCCAGCAGAAACAGGGCGATATCAGATACGCAGTATTTT.

The chain recombines TRBV6-5 with TRBJ2-2; 10 bases match TRBD1. With V trimmed by 6 bases and J by 5 bases, 6 bases remained unmatched. This CDR3 has 15 amino acids. The germline V gene encodes CDR1 MNHEY and CDR2 SVGAGI. CDR3 region: CASRDRGSWTGELFF. The DNA for the CDR3 is TGTGCCAGCAGGGACAGGGGGTCGTGGACCGGGGAGCTGTTTTTT.

This chain connects TRBV5-1 to TRBJ1-2, with 8 nucleotides matching TRBD1. The CDR3 has 16 amino acids. V dropped 4 bases and J dropped 8; count of bases not matched to a gene: 16. The V gene's germline CDR1 is SGHRS and CDR2 YFSETQ. The CDR3 loop is CASSLQTKPGQEGYTF. DNA for the CDR3: TGCGCCAGCAGCCTTCAAACGAAACCGGGACAGGAAGGCTACACCTTC.

V is TRBV18 and J is TRBJ2-2; D is possibly TRBD1 (6 bases). The length of the CDR3 is 13 residues. Trimming stripped 9 bases from V and 4 bases from J, with 12 bases between. The germline gives CDR1 KGHSH, CDR2 LQKENI. The CDR3 nucleotides are TGTGCCAGTTCTGGACAGTCCACCGGGGAGCTGTTTTTT. Translating gives CASSGQSTGELFF.

This chain joins TRBV19 and TRBJ1-2, with 7 bases matching TRBD1. V shed 7 bases, J shed 5 bases, and the junction held 4 bases outside the gene matches. Germline-derived CDR1 and CDR2 are LNHDA and SQIVND (reference sequence). This CDR3 comprises 12 residues. CDR3 DNA sequence: TGTGCCAGTACCCCGACAGGGTATGGCTACACCTTC. Its translation is CASTPTGYGYTF.

The V call is TRBV7-2, the J call TRBJ2-3; the match to TRBD2 covers 15 bases. The CDR3 is 16 residues long. Germline V lookup: CDR1 SGHTA, CDR2 FQGNSA. V gave up 4 bases and J gave up 6 bases; unmatched junction bases: 5. In nucleotides, the CDR3 is TGTGCCAGCAGCTACGCCGGGACTAGCGGGGGGGATACGCAGTATTTT. Translated, it gives CASSYAGTSGGDTQYF.

CDR3 protein: CASSLRQGGHNEQFF. CDR3 sequence (DNA): TGTGCCAGCTCCCTACGGCAGGGGGGCCACAATGAGCAGTTCTTC. The V and J genes are TRBV18 and TRBJ2-1, with D possibly being TRBD1 (7 bases). Deletions cut 6 bases from V and 5 bases from J, with 17 bases between. The CDR3 contains 15 residues. Germline loops: CDR1 KGHSH, CDR2 LQKENI.

The V and J genes are TRBV4-2 and TRBJ1-2, with D hard to call. The CDR3 extends over 15 amino acids. In germline, CDR1 is LGHNA, CDR2 YNFKEQ. V lost 3 bases and J 0 bases, leaving 11 bases between the germline ends. As DNA, the CDR3 is TGTGCCAGCAGCCAGAGACTCAGAACTAACTATGGCTACACCTTC. Protein: CASSQRLRTNYGYTF.

This clone was picked up one time. The rearrangement links TRBV13 to TRBJ2-1; 9 nucleotides agree with TRBD1. CDR3 size: 15 residues. The germline V gene has CDR1 PRHDT and CDR2 FYEKMQ (reference sequence). The V segment lost 1 base and the J segment 6 bases; nucleotides outside the gene matches: 4. CDR3 in DNA: TGTGCCAGCAGCTTAGAACGGGACAGGGTCAATGAGCAGTTCTTC. Amino acid sequence: CASSLERDRVNEQFF.

This clone is a singleton in its sample. The chain joins TRBV7-2 to TRBJ2-1, with D possibly TRBD2 on 5 matching bases. Germline CDR1 reads SGHTA; CDR2 reads FQGNSA. Trimming cost V 1 base and J 10 bases, with 8 bases left between them. This CDR3 contains 12 residues. The CDR3 region has the DNA TGTGCCAGCAGCTTAGTAGCGAGGGAGCAGTTCTTC. Protein sequence: CASSLVAREQFF.

The chain carries TRBV30 and TRBJ2-1, with 10 bases identical to TRBD2. Germline values: CDR1 GTSNPN, CDR2 SVGIG (reference sequence). The CDR3 consists of 13 residues. V lost 3 bases, J lost 7 bases, and 3 bases stayed unmatched. The CDR3: CAWSSSGRNEQFF. The CDR3 region has the DNA TGTGCCTGGAGCTCTAGCGGGAGAAATGAGCAGTTCTTC.

V gene TRBV29-1 combines with J gene TRBJ1-1; weak D call: TRBD1 (6 bases). Per the germline V gene, CDR1 is SQVTM and CDR2 is ANQGSEA. This CDR3 spans 15 amino acids. Trimming took off 6 bases at V and 0 bases at J, with 17 bases between the two ends. DNA for the CDR3: TGCAGCGTAAGGACAGCCCGGGGGGTGAACACTGAAGCTTTCTTT. Translated: CSVRTARGVNTEAFF. The full variable domain, in which reference TRBV29-1 and TRBJ1-1 provide the parts outside the CDR3, is SAVISQKPSRDICQRGTSLTIQCQVDSQVTMMFWYRQQPGQSLTLIATANQGSEATYESGFVIDKFPISRPNLTFSTLTVSNMSPEDSSIYLCSVRTARGVNTEAFFGQGTRLTVV.

The chain joins TRBV7-2 to TRBJ1-2; 7 nucleotides agree with TRBD1. Germline CDR1 is SGHTA and CDR2 is FQGNSA. V lost 4 bases and J lost 5; bases outside the gene matches: 7. CDR3 length: 14 residues. CDR3 in DNA: TGTGCCAGCAGCTCGGGACAGCCACCATATGGCTACACCTTC. This encodes CASSSGQPPYGYTF. Filled out from reference TRBV7-2 and TRBJ1-2, the complete variable domain reads GAGVSQSPSNKVTEKGKDVELRCDPISGHTALYWYRQSLGQGLEFLIYFQGNSAPDKSGLPSDRFSAERTGGSVSTLTIQRTQQEDSAVYLCASSSGQPPYGYTFGSGTRLTVV.

V gene TRBV6-5 combines with J gene TRBJ1-1; no clear D. V lost 6 bases, J lost 5 bases, and 13 bases lay in between. Germline CDR1 and CDR2: MNHEY and SVGAGI. The CDR3 is 13 residues long. CDR3 DNA: TGTGCCAGCAGAAACCCCACGGGGACTGAAGCTTTCTTT. Translated: CASRNPTGTEAFF.

V and J are TRBV5-1 and TRBJ2-7; D remains ambiguous. Germline V CDR1 and CDR2: SGHRS, YFSETQ. Trimming pared 5 bases from V and 1 base from J, leaving 7 bases between. This CDR3 has 12 residues. CDR3 DNA sequence: TGCGCCAGCAGAGAGAATTCCTACGAGCAGTACTTC. This codes for CASRENSYEQYF.

V and J are TRBV9 and TRBJ2-1; 7 positions agree with TRBD1. The V gene end was trimmed by 0 bases and the J gene end by 0 bases; junction bases not matched to a gene: 15. The CDR3 extends over 20 amino acids. Per germline, CDR1 SGDLS and CDR2 YYNGEE. CDR3 DNA sequence: TGTGCCAGCAGCGTAGCTACGGGGTCCCAGGGGGTGGTCTCCTACAATGAGCAGTTCTTC. Its protein product is CASSVATGSQGVVSYNEQFF.